Sequencing of this T cell receptor (beta chain) was carried out in a study of T cell changes during pregnancy in multiple sclerosis. The table came from immunoSEQ multiplex PCR; TCRdb's copy has only in-frame clones and leaves some out. The repertoire holds about 50,000 clones, around 94% seen once, with roughly 0.37% in the top ten. The receptor was derived from a female donor with multiple sclerosis, enrolled in a pregnancy study. The specimen comprised CD4+ T cells from peripheral blood mononuclear cells, sampled before pregnancy.

For the CDR3, the DNA is TGTGCCAGCTCACCTTCGGTTAGAGGCACAGATACGCAGTATTTT. Translated, it gives CASSPSVRGTDTQYF. V usage is TRBV18 and J usage is TRBJ2-3; D remains unclear. CDR1 KGHSH and CDR2 LQKENI come from the germline V gene. The CDR3 is 15 residues long. V gave up 3 bases and J gave up 1 base, with 11 bases separating them.